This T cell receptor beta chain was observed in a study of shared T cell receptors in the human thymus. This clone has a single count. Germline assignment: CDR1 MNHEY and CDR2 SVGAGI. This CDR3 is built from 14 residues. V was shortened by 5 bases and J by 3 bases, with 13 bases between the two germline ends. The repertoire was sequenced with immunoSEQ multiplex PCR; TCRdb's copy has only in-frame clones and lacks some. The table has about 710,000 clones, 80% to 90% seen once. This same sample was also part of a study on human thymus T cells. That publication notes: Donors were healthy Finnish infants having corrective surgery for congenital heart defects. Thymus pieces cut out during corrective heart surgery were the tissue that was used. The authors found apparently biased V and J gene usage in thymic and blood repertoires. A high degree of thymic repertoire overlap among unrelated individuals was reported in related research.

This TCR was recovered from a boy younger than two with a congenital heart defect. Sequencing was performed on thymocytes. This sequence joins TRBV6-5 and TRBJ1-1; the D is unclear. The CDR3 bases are TGTGCCAGCAGTCAAACCGGGGTTCACACTGAAGCTTTCTTT. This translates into CASSQTGVHTEAFF.